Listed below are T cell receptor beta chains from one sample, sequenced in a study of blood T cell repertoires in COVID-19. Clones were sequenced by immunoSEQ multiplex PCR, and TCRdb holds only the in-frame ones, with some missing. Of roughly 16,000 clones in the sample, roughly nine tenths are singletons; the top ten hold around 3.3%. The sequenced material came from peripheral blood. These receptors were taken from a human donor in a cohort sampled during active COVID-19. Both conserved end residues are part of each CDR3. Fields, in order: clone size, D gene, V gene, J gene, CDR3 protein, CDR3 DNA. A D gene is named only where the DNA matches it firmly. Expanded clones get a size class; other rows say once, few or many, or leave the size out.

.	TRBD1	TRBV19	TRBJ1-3	CASSMDRGFDTIYF	TGTGCCAGTAGTATGGACAGGGGTTTTGACACCATATATTTT
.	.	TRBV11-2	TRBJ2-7	CASSPSLYEQYF	TGTGCCAGCAGTCCGTCCCTCTACGAGCAGTACTTC
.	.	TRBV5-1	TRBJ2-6	CASNPSGSGANVLTF	TGCGCCAGCAACCCGAGCGGCTCTGGGGCCAACGTCCTGACTTTC
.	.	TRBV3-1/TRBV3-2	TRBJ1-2	CASSQDSGIGGYTF	TGTGCCAGCAGCCAAGATAGCGGGATCGGTGGCTACACCTTC
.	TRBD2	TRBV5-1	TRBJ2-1	CASSLGWTSGGAHNEQFF	TGCGCCAGCAGCCTAGGGTGGACTAGCGGGGGGGCCCACAATGAGCAGTTCTTC
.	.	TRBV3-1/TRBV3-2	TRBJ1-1	CASSQAEGTEAFF	TGTGCCAGCAGCCAAGCGGAGGGCACTGAAGCTTTCTTT
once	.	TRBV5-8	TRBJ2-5	CASSFSGRETQYF	TGTGCCAGCAGCTTTTCAGGGCGAGAGACCCAGTACTTC
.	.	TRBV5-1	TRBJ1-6	CASSLVQGQGNSPLHF	TGCGCCAGCAGCTTGGTACAAGGGCAGGGGAATTCACCCCTCCACTTT
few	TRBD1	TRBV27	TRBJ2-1	CASSDRGPQDEQFF	TGTGCCAGCAGCGACAGGGGGCCCCAGGATGAGCAGTTCTTC
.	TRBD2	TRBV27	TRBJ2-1	CASSPGTSQHEQFF	TGTGCCAGCAGCCCCGGGACTAGCCAACATGAGCAGTTCTTC
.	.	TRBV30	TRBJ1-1	CAWSLQQNTEAFF	TGTGCCTGGAGTCTACAGCAGAACACTGAAGCTTTCTTT
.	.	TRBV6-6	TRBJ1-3	CASRPGPDNTIYF	TGTGCCAGCAGACCAGGCCCCGACAACACCATATATTTT
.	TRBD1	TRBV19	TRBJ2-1	CASSLSGGTYNEQFF	TGTGCCAGTAGTTTGTCAGGGGGCACCTACAATGAGCAGTTCTTC
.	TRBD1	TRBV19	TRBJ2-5	CASSSGTGRETQYF	TGTGCCAGTAGTAGTGGGACAGGACGTGAGACCCAGTACTTC
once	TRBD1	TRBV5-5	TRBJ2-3	CASSPEGVGGLDTQYF	TGTGCCAGCAGCCCGGAAGGCGTAGGGGGCTTAGATACGCAGTATTTT
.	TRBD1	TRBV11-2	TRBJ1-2	CASRRTGGAQGYTF	TGTGCCAGCAGACGAACAGGGGGCGCACAGGGCTACACCTTC
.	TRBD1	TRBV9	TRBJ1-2	CASSPGTGEGYTF	TGTGCCAGCAGCCCCGGGACAGGGGAAGGCTACACCTTC
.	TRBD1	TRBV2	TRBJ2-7	CASTKPGGHYEQYF	TGTGCCAGCACAAAACCAGGGGGTCACTACGAGCAGTACTTC
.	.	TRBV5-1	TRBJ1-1	CASSLEDQGNTEAFF	TGCGCCAGCAGCTTGGAAGACCAGGGGAACACTGAAGCTTTCTTT
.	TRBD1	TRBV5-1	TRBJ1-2	CASSLETLTGGNYGYTF	TGCGCCAGCAGCTTGGAGACGTTGACAGGGGGCAACTATGGCTACACCTTC
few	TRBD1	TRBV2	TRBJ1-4	CASTNDLDRGRNEKLFF	TGTGCCAGCACCAACGACCTAGACAGGGGCCGTAATGAAAAACTGTTTTTT
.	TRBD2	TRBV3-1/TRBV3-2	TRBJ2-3	CASSPQRGGTDTQYF	TGTGCCAGCAGCCCACAGCGGGGGGGCACAGATACGCAGTATTTT
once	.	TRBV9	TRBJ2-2	CASSVGGRSNTGELFF	TGTGCCAGCAGCGTTGGGGGCAGGTCTAACACCGGGGAGCTGTTTTTT
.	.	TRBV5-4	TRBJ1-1	CASSLGWGPASGTEAFF	TGTGCCAGCAGCTTGGGGTGGGGCCCTGCATCGGGCACTGAAGCTTTCTTT
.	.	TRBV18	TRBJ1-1	CASSPWTEMNTEAFF	TGTGCCAGCTCACCGTGGACAGAAATGAACACTGAAGCTTTCTTT
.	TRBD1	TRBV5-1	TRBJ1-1	CASSLSGTGGLEAFF	TGCGCCAGCAGCTTGTCCGGGACAGGGGGTCTTGAAGCTTTCTTT